The following is a T cell receptor beta chain sequence with its context. What it recognizes is unknown. Nominally healthy donors were sampled, though unrecorded immune exposures were likely. This entry is derived from a study of cytomegalovirus exposure and HLA in healthy donors. Study conclusions and caveats: Later analysis reportedly placed an Asian-associated ancestry cluster below the roughly 680-donor mean in N-insertions.

Both 60 Vbeta primers and 13 Jbeta primers went into the PCR. Here immunoSEQ multiplex PCR was the method, and the copy in TCRdb shows in-frame clones only, minus some. The table shows 100,000 to 150,000 clones, with 75% to 80% occurring only once. CDR3 length: 14 residues. The germline CDR1 and CDR2 sequences are MDHEN and SYDVKM. V lost 2 bases, J lost 8 bases, and 15 bases lay in between. The sequence derives from a male donor in good health and CMV-seronegative. Sequencing was done on a sample of PBMCs. V and J are TRBV28 and TRBJ1-2; D call uncertain. CDR3 protein: CASSLRVREDGYTF. CDR3 DNA sequence: TGTGCCAGCAGTTTAAGGGTGAGGGAGGACGGCTACACCTTC.